This T cell receptor (beta chain) was identified in a study of shared clonotypes between healthy human individuals. CD8 cells classed as naive were CD45RO-negative and positively selected for CCR7, excluding terminally differentiated effector memory CD45RA+ cells. Clones were read by immunoSEQ multiplex PCR, and TCRdb kept only the in-frame ones, dropping some. The sample includes around 600,000 clones, about 95% seen only once; the top ten take over 0.09%. The CDR3 consists of 16 residues. The ends were cut back, 0 bases at V and 2 bases at J, with 14 bases in the middle. CDR1 and CDR2 from the germline V gene are SGHDT and YYEEEE.

This clonotype was sampled from a woman under 40 in good health. Sequenced material: naive CD8+ T cells sorted from blood. This rearrangement joins TRBV5-6 to TRBJ1-1; D possibly corresponds to TRBD1 (6 bases). The CDR3 region has the DNA TGTGCCAGCAGCTTGGTTAAAGGGGGGCTAAACACTGAAGCTTTCTTT. Translating gives CASSLVKGGLNTEAFF.